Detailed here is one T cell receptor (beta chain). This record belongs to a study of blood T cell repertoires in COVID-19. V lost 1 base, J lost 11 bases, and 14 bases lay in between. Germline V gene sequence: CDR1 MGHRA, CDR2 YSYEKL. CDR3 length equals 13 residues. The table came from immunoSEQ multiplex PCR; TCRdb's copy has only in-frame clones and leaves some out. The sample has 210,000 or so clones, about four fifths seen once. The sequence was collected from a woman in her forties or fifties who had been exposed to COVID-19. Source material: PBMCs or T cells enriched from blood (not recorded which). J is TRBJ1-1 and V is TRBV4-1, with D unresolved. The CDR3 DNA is TGCGCCAGCAGCCAAGTTCTTACCGGGAAGGCTTTCTTT. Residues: CASSQVLTGKAFF.